This T cell receptor (beta chain) was sequenced in a study of blood T cell repertoires in COVID-19. The V gene end was trimmed by 7 bases and the J gene end by 0 bases; junction bases not matched to a gene: 4. Germline V gives CDR1 KGHDR, CDR2 SFDVKD. This CDR3 is 16 amino acids long. Method: immunoSEQ multiplex PCR; TCRdb's copy keeps in-frame clones and lacks some. The repertoire holds around 200,000 clones, roughly 80% seen once, with roughly 12% in the top ten. The sample was peripheral blood. The J gene is TRBJ2-6, the V gene TRBV24-1; 8 bases fit TRBD1. This clonotype originated in a man between 50 and 59 years old who had recovered from COVID-19. CDR3 bases: TGTGCCACCAGCGAAGACAGGGGCTCTGGGGCCAACGTCCTGACTTTC. Translated, it gives CATSEDRGSGANVLTF.